The present T cell receptor beta chain was sequenced within a study of blood T cell repertoires in COVID-19. Overall study context: Both acute and convalescent COVID-19 samples were obtained from the United States, Italy and Spain. In each case, the material was cDNA or gDNA derived from T cells, B-cell-depleted T cells, or PBMCs.

In the original workflow: Estimated nucleated cell counts came from reference gene primer amplification. Data came from immunoSEQ multiplex PCR; TCRdb stores just in-frame clones and leaves some out. The DNA was the basis for D and trimming; V, J and clone size are from that table. The table shows fewer than 85,000 clones, with around 80% occurring only once. This CDR3 comprises 17 residues. Per the germline V gene, CDR1 is ENHRY and CDR2 is SYGVKD. Unmatched junction bases numbered 3, after V lost 0 bases and J lost 3 bases. Sequencing used peripheral blood. The chain recombines TRBV10-3 with TRBJ2-3, with 13 nucleotides matching TRBD2. The receptor's source is a woman of 80 years or more with active or convalescent COVID-19. The CDR3 bases are TGTGCCATCAGTGAGTCCCCACTAGCGGGGGGGACAGATACGCAGTATTTT. Protein: CAISESPLAGGTDTQYF.